Shown below are 22 T cell receptor beta chains from a single sample sequenced in a study of cytomegalovirus exposure and HLA in healthy donors. PCR employed 60 Vbeta and 13 Jbeta primers. Measured with immunoSEQ multiplex PCR; TCRdb has only the in-frame clones, and not every one. The table shows about 43,000 clones, with about 60% occurring only once. The source material was PBMCs. These receptor sequences come from a man in his fifties or sixties in good health and CMV-seropositive.

The CDR3 coding sequence is TGTGCCAGCAGCCAGCGGGAGGGAGCCTACAATGAGCAGTTCTTC. This encodes CASSQREGAYNEQFF. The rearrangement links TRBV7-8 to TRBJ2-1; 10 bases are shared with TRBD2. V lost 5 bases to trimming and J lost 2 bases; unmatched junction nucleotides: 3. This CDR3 region has 15 residues. Germline V gives CDR1 SGHVS, CDR2 FQNEAQ.

This clone appeared a few times. The chain is built from TRBV5-6 and TRBJ1-5; D unresolved. The germline V and J ends were trimmed by 4 bases and 5 bases, with 13 bases remaining between them. The CDR3 extends over 14 amino acids. The germline V gene has CDR1 SGHDT and CDR2 YYEEEE. The CDR3 loop is CASSHLPEDQPQHF. CDR3 DNA: TGTGCCAGCAGCCACCTCCCAGAGGATCAGCCCCAGCATTTT.

The chain carries TRBV5-1 and TRBJ2-2; 9 nucleotides match TRBD2. Germline CDR1 reads SGHRS; CDR2 reads YFSETQ. The CDR3 totals 15 residues. Losses at the gene ends were 0 bases for V and 7 bases for J; bases not matched to a gene: 4. The CDR3 reads CASSLALAGVGELFF. CDR3 DNA: TGCGCCAGCAGCTTGGCACTAGCGGGCGTCGGGGAGCTGTTTTTT.

The genes are TRBV28 and TRBJ2-1; a possible D gene is TRBD2 (5 bases). Per germline, CDR1 MDHEN and CDR2 SYDVKM. V was clipped by 6 bases and J by 5 bases, with 8 bases between them. CDR3 length: 12 amino acids. CDR3 amino acids: CASSPRDNEQFF. The DNA for the CDR3 is TGTGCCAGCAGCCCGAGGGACAATGAGCAGTTCTTC.

In this sample, this clone turned up once. The chain links TRBV25-1 to TRBJ1-2; unclear D gene. The V and J ends lost 6 bases and 8 bases respectively, with 16 bases between them. The CDR3 sequence is 13 residues long. CDR1 is MGHDK, CDR2 SYGVNS, per germline. The CDR3 nucleotides read TGTGCCAGCAGAAGAGGCAGTCAACCAGGCTACACCTTC. Its protein is CASRRGSQPGYTF.

The rearrangement uses TRBV9 and TRBJ2-5, with 13 bases lining up with TRBD2. From germline, CDR1 is SGDLS and CDR2 YYNGEE. The CDR3 extends over 17 amino acids. Unmatched junction bases numbered 7, after V lost 2 bases and J lost 3 bases. As DNA, the CDR3 is TGTGCCAGCAGCGTTCGGACAGGACTAGCGGGAGAAGAGACCCAGTACTTC. Protein product: CASSVRTGLAGEETQYF.

The chain links TRBV2 to TRBJ2-4, with unresolved D. Trimming removed 4 bases at V and 0 bases at J, with 7 bases between. The CDR3 covers 14 residues. The germline gives CDR1 SNHLY, CDR2 FYNNEI. The CDR3 DNA reads TGTGCCAGCAGTGTTTCAGAAGCCAAAAACATTCAGTACTTC. As protein: CASSVSEAKNIQYF.

The gene calls are TRBV13 and TRBJ2-1; the D gene is possibly TRBD2 (5 bases). With 7 bases removed from V and 2 bases from J, the gap between germline ends came to 18 bases. This CDR3 is built from 16 residues. Germline-derived CDR1 and CDR2 are PRHDT and FYEKMQ (reference sequence). The CDR3 region is CASNFRGGHTYNEQFF. The CDR3 coding sequence is TGTGCCAGCAACTTTCGCGGCGGGCACACCTACAATGAGCAGTTCTTC.

This sequence joins TRBV2 and TRBJ2-7, with 9 bases aligning to TRBD1. The CDR3 consists of 14 residues. Trimming cost V 7 bases and J 1 base; bases outside gene matches: 5. CDR1 and CDR2 from the germline V gene are SNHLY and FYNNEI. For the CDR3, the DNA is TGTGCCAGCACAGACAGGGGGACGTCCTACGAGCAGTACTTC. It specifies CASTDRGTSYEQYF.

This rearrangement joins TRBV10-3 to TRBJ2-7; D perhaps matches TRBD1 (6 bases). V lost 7 bases to trimming and J lost 4 bases, with 17 bases between them. The germline V gene encodes CDR1 ENHRY and CDR2 SYGVKD. CDR3 length equals 14 residues. This CDR3 reads CAINRDNKFYEQYF. The DNA of the CDR3 is TGTGCCATCAACCGGGACAACAAGTTTTACGAGCAGTACTTC.

This clone turned up a few times. The chain recombines TRBV11-3 with TRBJ2-1, with D perhaps matching TRBD2 (6 bases). Germline loops: CDR1 SGHNT, CDR2 YENEEA. The CDR3 has 13 amino acids. V lost 0 bases and J 15 bases, leaving 15 bases between the germline ends. The CDR3: CASSLDGGDRPFF. The CDR3 coding sequence is TGTGCCAGCAGCTTAGATGGAGGGGATAGACCGTTCTTC.

The V call is TRBV5-1, the J call TRBJ2-2, with D possibly TRBD2 on 6 matching bases. Trimming removed 0 bases from V and 4 bases from J, with 13 bases in between. Germline CDR1 and CDR2: SGHRS and YFSETQ. The CDR3 has 16 residues. The CDR3 sequence: CASSLDPGRVTGELFF. DNA of the CDR3: TGCGCCAGCAGCTTGGATCCCGGGAGAGTCACCGGGGAGCTGTTTTTT. Drawing the rest from reference TRBV5-1 and TRBJ2-2, the complete variable domain is KAGVTQTPRYLIKTRGQQVTLSCSPISGHRSVSWYQQTPGQGLQFLFEYFSETQRNKGNFPGRFSGRQFSNSRSEMNVSTLELGDSALYLCASSLDPGRVTGELFFGEGSRLTVL.

The CDR3 DNA reads as TGTGCCAGCAGTGAAAGTGGACTAGCGGGAACCTTCGAGCAGTACTTC. Translation gives CASSESGLAGTFEQYF. This chain links TRBV25-1 with TRBJ2-7, with 12 bases that match TRBD2. Per the germline V gene, CDR1 is MGHDK and CDR2 is SYGVNS. V dropped 2 bases and J dropped 6; count of bases not matched to a gene: 8. This CDR3 is built from 16 residues.

This chain joins TRBV29-1 and TRBJ2-1; D ambiguous. Looked up from germline, CDR1 is SQVTM and CDR2 is ANQGSEA. This CDR3 has 12 residues. Trimming took off 5 bases at V and 5 bases at J, with 10 bases between the two ends. The CDR3 DNA reads as TGCAGCGTTTCCTGGCCTCACAATGAGCAGTTCTTC. This sequence encodes CSVSWPHNEQFF.

The chain has TRBV5-6 and TRBJ2-3, with TRBD1 as a possible D gene (6 bases). The CDR3 contains 16 residues. V shed 4 bases and J shed 3 bases, with 18 bases lying between them. The germline V gene has CDR1 SGHDT and CDR2 YYEEEE. As DNA, the CDR3 is TGTGCCAGCAGCGGAAGAGGGGGTTGGGAGACAGATACGCAGTATTTT. Translated, it gives CASSGRGGWETDTQYF.

CDR3 residues: CASSLSRGGRTEAFF. The DNA for the CDR3 is TGCGCCAGCAGCTTGTCTCGGGGGGGGAGGACTGAAGCTTTCTTT. V gene TRBV5-1 combines with J gene TRBJ1-1, with a possible D match to TRBD1 (5 bases). The germline V gene encodes CDR1 SGHRS and CDR2 YFSETQ. This CDR3 is built from 15 residues. The ends were cut back, 1 base at V and 5 bases at J, with 15 bases in the middle.

The chain uses TRBV10-3 and TRBJ2-3; 13 bases agree with TRBD2. In germline, CDR1 is ENHRY, CDR2 SYGVKD. The CDR3 is made up of 15 amino acids. V was clipped by 6 bases and J by 3 bases; unmatched bases: 3. The CDR3 here is CAISVTSGRTDTQYF. The CDR3 DNA sequence: TGTGCCATCAGCGTGACTAGCGGGAGGACAGATACGCAGTATTTT.

In its sample, this clone was seen once. The rearrangement uses TRBV6-6 and TRBJ1-1; tentative D call: TRBD1 (5 bases). The CDR3 is made up of 13 amino acids. Germline V gives CDR1 MNHNY, CDR2 SVGAGI (reference sequence). Trimming removed 5 bases from V and 0 bases from J, with 7 bases in between. The chain's CDR3 is CASSNRLNTEAFF. The DNA of the CDR3 is TGTGCCAGCAGTAACAGGTTGAACACTGAAGCTTTCTTT.

V is TRBV4-1 and J is TRBJ2-7; D perhaps matches TRBD2 (5 bases). From germline, CDR1 is MGHRA and CDR2 YSYEKL. This CDR3 spans 15 amino acids. V lost 0 bases and J 2 bases, leaving 11 bases between the germline ends. The CDR3 bases are TGCGCCAGCAGCCAAGAGGGCGGGCGGACCTACGAGCAGTACTTC. This translates into CASSQEGGRTYEQYF.

This chain links TRBV6-1 with TRBJ2-2, with 10 bases fitting TRBD1. This CDR3 comprises 16 residues. Germline V gene sequence: CDR1 MNHNS, CDR2 SASEGT. J was trimmed by 5 bases and V by 4 bases; bases with no gene match: 7. The CDR3 nucleotides are TGTGCCAGCAGTGTTCAGACAGGGGGCTATACCGGGGAGCTGTTTTTT. Translated, it gives CASSVQTGGYTGELFF.

Only a few counts were recorded for this clone. The chain joins TRBV5-6 to TRBJ1-1, with D perhaps TRBD1 (6 bases). Germline V gives CDR1 SGHDT, CDR2 YYEEEE. The CDR3 runs 17 residues. With 2 bases removed from V and 0 bases from J, the gap between germline ends came to 17 bases. CDR3 sequence: CASSLVAGAHMNTEAFF. The CDR3 nucleotides read TGTGCCAGCAGCTTAGTGGCAGGGGCCCACATGAACACTGAAGCTTTCTTT.

J is TRBJ2-7 and V is TRBV30; TRBD1 agrees at 7 bases. CDR3 length: 14 amino acids. With V trimmed by 1 base and J by 3 bases, 6 bases remained unmatched. CDR1 is GTSNPN, CDR2 SVGIG, per germline (reference sequence). DNA of the CDR3: TGTGCCTGGAGTGAATGGGGACAGCTCTACGAGCAGTACTTC. Its protein product is CAWSEWGQLYEQYF.